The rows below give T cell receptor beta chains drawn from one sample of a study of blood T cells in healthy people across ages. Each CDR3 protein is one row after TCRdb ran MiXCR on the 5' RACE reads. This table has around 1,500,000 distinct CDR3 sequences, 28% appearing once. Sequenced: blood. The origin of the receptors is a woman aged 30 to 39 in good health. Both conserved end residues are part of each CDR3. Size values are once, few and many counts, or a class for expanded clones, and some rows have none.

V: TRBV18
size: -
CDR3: CASSSSTSRDYEQYF

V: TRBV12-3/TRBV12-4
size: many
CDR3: CASGWAGSYEQYF

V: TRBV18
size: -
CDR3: CASSRGMSGQETQYF

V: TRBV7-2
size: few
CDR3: CASSLAGPYSNQPQHF

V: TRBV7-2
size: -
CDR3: CASSLETGYTF

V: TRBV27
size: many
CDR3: CASSFVGAGEQYF

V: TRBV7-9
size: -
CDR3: CASSAIGTGSFGYTF

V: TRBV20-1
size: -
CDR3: CSAPDPPTNEKLFF

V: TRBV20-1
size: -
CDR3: CSAQTENYGYTF

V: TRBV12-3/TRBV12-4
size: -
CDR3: CASSWNGGQETQYF

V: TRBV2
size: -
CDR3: CASRTGANTGELFF